Each of the 6 T cell receptor beta chains below was sequenced from the same sample in a study of cytomegalovirus exposure and HLA in healthy donors. PCR employed 60 Vbeta and 13 Jbeta primers. Produced via immunoSEQ multiplex PCR; TCRdb's table is partial and in-frame only. The sample contains about 76,000 clones, around 66% of which appear only once. The sample taken for sequencing was PBMCs. These receptors all come from a man aged 55-75 years in good health and CMV-seropositive.

V gene TRBV19 combines with J gene TRBJ2-5, with 7 bases aligning to TRBD1. The J call may not be correct, given that the DNA end is closer to TRBJ2-7. Per germline, CDR1 LNHDA and CDR2 SQIVND (reference sequence). This CDR3 contains 14 residues. CDR3 residues: CASSDQGVSYEQYF. CDR3 sequence (DNA): TGTGCCAGTAGTGATCAGGGGGTGAGCTACGAGCAGTACTTC.

V is TRBV13 and J is TRBJ1-1; D remains unclear. The CDR3 is made up of 14 amino acids. The V gene's germline CDR1 is PRHDT and CDR2 FYEKMQ (reference sequence). The V gene lost 1 base and the J gene lost 1 base, with 7 bases spanning the gap. CDR3 nucleotides: TGTGCCAGCAGCTTAGAACGGGAGAACACTGAAGCTTTCTTT. Translation gives CASSLERENTEAFF. Drawing the rest from reference TRBV13 and TRBJ1-1, the complete variable domain is AAGVIQSPRHLIKEKRETATLKCYPIPRHDTVYWYQQGPGQDPQFLISFYEKMQSDKGSIPDRFSAQQFSDYHSELNMSSLELGDSALYFCASSLERENTEAFFGQGTRLTVV.

The V gene is TRBV5-1, the J gene TRBJ1-5, with D perhaps matching TRBD1 (6 bases). Trimming removed 4 bases at V and 3 bases at J, with 14 bases between. The CDR3 is 15 residues long. CDR1 SGHRS and CDR2 YFSETQ come from the germline V gene. In nucleotides, the CDR3 is TGCGCCAGCAGCATAGACAGGCCCAACAATCAGCCCCAGCATTTT. This codes for CASSIDRPNNQPQHF.

This clone was seen a handful of times. The rearrangement uses TRBV29-1 and TRBJ2-1; possibly TRBD2 for D (6 bases). Trimming left V 1 base short and J 7 bases short, with 14 bases between. Germline lookup yields CDR1 SQVTM and CDR2 ANQGSEA. The length of the CDR3 is 14 residues. The CDR3 sequence: CSVEGPGRKNEQFF. Here the CDR3 DNA reads TGCAGCGTTGAAGGTCCCGGGAGAAAGAATGAGCAGTTCTTC.

The rearrangement links TRBV4-2 to TRBJ1-1; weak D call: TRBD1 (6 bases). This CDR3 spans 16 amino acids. Germline CDR1 is LGHNA and CDR2 is YNFKEQ. Trimming shortened V by 2 bases and J by 1 base, and 14 bases separated the two germline ends. The CDR3 DNA reads TGTGCCAGCAGCCAATCGGGGGGCAGAGGGAACACTGAAGCTTTCTTT. Residues: CASSQSGGRGNTEAFF.

The table lists this clone with a few counts. The chain recombines TRBV19 with TRBJ2-7, with a tentative D call TRBD1 (6 bases). CDR3 length: 15 residues. Looked up from germline, CDR1 is LNHDA and CDR2 is SQIVND (reference sequence). Trimming removed 5 bases at V and 0 bases at J, with 14 bases between. The CDR3 sequence: CASSLRDTDSYEQYF. The DNA for the CDR3 is TGTGCCAGTAGTCTCCGGGACACTGACTCCTACGAGCAGTACTTC. The full variable domain, completed using reference TRBV19 and TRBJ2-7, is DGGITQSPKYLFRKEGQNVTLSCEQNLNHDAMYWYRQDPGQGLRLIYYSQIVNDFQKGDIAEGYSVSREKKESFPLTVTSAQKNPTAFYLCASSLRDTDSYEQYFGPGTRLTVT.